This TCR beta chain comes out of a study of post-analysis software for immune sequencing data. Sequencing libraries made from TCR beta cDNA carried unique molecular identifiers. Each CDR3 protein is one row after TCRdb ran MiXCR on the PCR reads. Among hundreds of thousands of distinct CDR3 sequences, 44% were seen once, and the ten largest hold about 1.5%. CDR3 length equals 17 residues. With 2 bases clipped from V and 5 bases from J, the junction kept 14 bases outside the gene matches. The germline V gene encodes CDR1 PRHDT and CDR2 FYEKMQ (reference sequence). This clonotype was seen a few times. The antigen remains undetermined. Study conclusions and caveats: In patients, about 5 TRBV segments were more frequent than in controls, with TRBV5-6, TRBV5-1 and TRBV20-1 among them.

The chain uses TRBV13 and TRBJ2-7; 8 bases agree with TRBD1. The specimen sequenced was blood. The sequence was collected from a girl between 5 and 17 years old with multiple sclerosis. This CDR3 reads CASSLIRGWTGKNEQYF. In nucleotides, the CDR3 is TGTGCCAGCAGCTTAATCCGGGGTTGGACAGGGAAAAACGAGCAGTACTTC.